Shown below are 31 T cell receptor beta chains from a single sample sequenced in a study of blood T cell repertoires in COVID-19. Libraries were prepared by immunoSEQ multiplex PCR; TCRdb keeps only in-frame clonotypes and omits some of them. The data contain 110,000 to 150,000 clones, roughly three quarters of them singletons. Material for sequencing was peripheral blood. These receptors came from a woman aged 60-75 years with acute or convalescent COVID-19.

This clone was detected once. This chain links TRBV2 with TRBJ1-5, with D possibly TRBD1 on 6 matching bases. This CDR3 has 12 residues. Trimming took 7 bases from V and 4 from J, leaving 8 bases between them. CDR1 SNHLY and CDR2 FYNNEI come from the germline V gene. In DNA form, the CDR3 reads TGTGCCAGCACTCAGGGGAATCAGCCCCAGCATTTT. The encoded protein is CASTQGNQPQHF.

This chain connects TRBV5-1 to TRBJ2-7; perhaps TRBD2 as D (6 bases). Germline V gene sequence: CDR1 SGHRS, CDR2 YFSETQ. The V end lost 8 bases, the J end lost 2 bases, and 14 bases lay between the germline ends. The CDR3 runs to 13 residues. CDR3 amino acids: CASTIGSPYEQYF. The CDR3 bases are TGCGCCAGTACCATCGGGAGCCCCTACGAGCAGTACTTC.

This rearrangement joins TRBV18 to TRBJ2-4; tentative D call: TRBD1 (7 bases). V was cut by 0 bases and J by 3 bases, with 15 bases left in between. Germline CDR1 reads KGHSH; CDR2 reads LQKENI. The CDR3 loop spans 17 amino acids. CDR3 region: CASSPPMEGAHKNIQYF. In DNA, the CDR3 is TGTGCCAGCTCACCACCGATGGAGGGGGCCCACAAAAACATTCAGTACTTC.

This chain connects TRBV15 to TRBJ2-7; TRBD1 agrees at 7 bases. Germline CDR1 reads LNHNV; CDR2 reads YYDKDF (reference sequence). Germline trimming cut 5 bases from V and 0 bases from J; bases unmatched to any gene: 4. This CDR3 is 14 amino acids long. CDR3 region: CATSWGQSSYEQYF. The CDR3 DNA sequence: TGTGCCACCAGCTGGGGACAGAGCTCCTACGAGCAGTACTTC.

This chain uses TRBV12-2 with TRBJ1-2; no DNA check was done on the table's D call, TRBD1. TRBV12-2 is reported as a pseudogene. This CDR3 comprises 16 residues. The CDR3 reads CASRFPLDRDNYGYTF. In DNA, the CDR3 is TGTGCAAGTCGCTTCCCCCTAGACAGGGACAACTATGGCTACACCTTC.

With regard to this clone: This specimen includes other DNA sequences encoding the same CDR3. The V gene is TRBV28, the J gene TRBJ2-7; 9 nucleotides match TRBD1. Germline lookup yields CDR1 MDHEN and CDR2 SYDVKM. The CDR3 totals 14 residues. J was trimmed by 2 bases and V by 6 bases; bases with no gene match: 5. This CDR3 reads CASRRTGDTYEQYF. As DNA, the CDR3 is TGTGCCAGCAGGCGGACAGGGGATACCTACGAGCAGTACTTC.

V and J are TRBV3-1 (or the pseudogene TRBV3-2) and TRBJ2-2, with D maybe TRBD2 (6 bases). This CDR3 has 14 residues. Germline V lookup: CDR1 LGHDT, CDR2 YNNKEL (reference sequence). The V end lost 4 bases, the J end lost 6 bases, and 12 bases lay between the germline ends. In nucleotides, the CDR3 is TGTGCCAGCAGCCCCCTAACTAGCCCCGGGGAGCTGTTTTTT. It encodes CASSPLTSPGELFF.

The chain employs TRBV11-2 and TRBJ2-3; TRBD2 is a possible D gene (5 bases). V was clipped by 1 base and J by 6 bases, with 11 bases between them. CDR3 length: 14 residues. CDR1 and CDR2 (germline): SGHAT, FQNNGV. CDR3 region: CASSLVANGDTQYF. In nucleotides, the CDR3 is TGTGCCAGCAGCTTAGTAGCGAATGGGGATACGCAGTATTTT. Supplemented by reference TRBV11-2 and TRBJ2-3, the full variable domain reads EAGVAQSPRYKIIEKRQSVAFWCNPISGHATLYWYQQILGQGPKLLIQFQNNGVVDDSQLPKDRFSAERLKGVDSTLKIQPAKLEDSAVYLCASSLVANGDTQYFGPGTRLTVL.

V is TRBV11-3 and J is TRBJ2-2; D is possibly TRBD1 (5 bases). CDR3 size: 12 residues. Deletions cut 1 base from V and 9 bases from J, with 6 bases between. Germline CDR1 reads SGHNT; CDR2 reads YENEEA. The CDR3 here is CASSLGGRELFF. The CDR3 DNA is TGTGCCAGCAGCTTAGGGGGCCGGGAGCTGTTTTTT.

The chain recombines TRBV10-3 with TRBJ2-7, with a weak D call TRBD2 (5 bases). From germline, CDR1 is ENHRY and CDR2 SYGVKD. The CDR3 covers 13 residues. V lost 3 bases, J lost 3 bases, and 9 bases lay in between. The CDR3 nucleotides read TGTGCCATCAGTGACGGACGGGACTACGAGCAGTACTTC. Amino acid sequence: CAISDGRDYEQYF.

This clone was observed a few times. The chain recombines TRBV5-5 with TRBJ1-2, with TRBD1 identical over 8 bases. V lost 3 bases, J lost 3 bases, and 4 bases stayed unmatched. CDR3 length: 14 residues. Germline values: CDR1 SGHKS, CDR2 YYEKEE (reference sequence). The CDR3: CASSYETGDYGYTF. For the CDR3, the DNA is TGTGCCAGCAGCTACGAGACAGGGGACTATGGCTACACCTTC.

The chain recombines TRBV19 with TRBJ2-1, with TRBD1 identical over 9 bases. The CDR3 has 16 amino acids. Germline V gene lookup returns CDR1 LNHDA and CDR2 SQIVND (reference sequence). The trim removed 10 bases at V and 1 base at J, leaving 11 bases unmatched. The CDR3 nucleotides read TGTGCCACTGGGGGGGACAGGGTAACTTCCTACAATGAGCAGTTCTTC. Translation: CATGGDRVTSYNEQFF.

V usage is TRBV5-5 and J usage is TRBJ1-5; D call uncertain. V lost 0 bases to trimming and J lost 3 bases, with 7 bases between them. Germline V gene data show CDR1 as SGHKS and CDR2 as YYEKEE (reference sequence). This CDR3 has 14 amino acids. The CDR3 sequence: CASSLVLYNQPQHF. Written as DNA, the CDR3 is TGTGCCAGCAGCTTGGTACTCTACAATCAGCCCCAGCATTTT.

The chain links TRBV5-1 to TRBJ1-6; TRBD1 might be the D (5 bases). V lost 0 bases, J lost 7 bases, and 11 bases lay in between. This CDR3 spans 15 amino acids. The germline V gene has CDR1 SGHRS and CDR2 YFSETQ. This CDR3 is CASSLEARENSPLHF. CDR3 in DNA: TGCGCCAGCAGCTTGGAGGCCAGGGAAAATTCACCCCTCCACTTT.

CDR3 loop: CASSLGSFGAFF. CDR3 DNA sequence: TGTGCCAGCAGCTTAGGGTCCTTCGGAGCTTTCTTT. The genes are TRBV11-2 and TRBJ1-1; no reliable D call. Germline CDR1 and CDR2: SGHAT and FQNNGV. This CDR3 spans 12 amino acids. Trimming removed 1 base from V and 10 bases from J, with 10 bases in between.

This rearrangement joins TRBV28 to TRBJ1-2; possibly TRBD1 for D (6 bases). The V end lost 4 bases, the J end lost 4 bases, and 13 bases lay between the germline ends. This CDR3 is built from 14 residues. Germline V gene lookup returns CDR1 MDHEN and CDR2 SYDVKM. The CDR3 here is CASSSPKGGYGYTF. CDR3 coding DNA: TGTGCCAGCAGTTCTCCAAAAGGGGGCTATGGCTACACCTTC.

The chain recombines TRBV6-5 with TRBJ2-1; 11 bases align to TRBD1. J was trimmed by 8 bases and V by 4 bases; bases with no gene match: 10. Per the germline V gene, CDR1 is MNHEY and CDR2 is SVGAGI. The CDR3 contains 16 residues. In DNA, the CDR3 is TGTGCCAGCAGTTTCCTCGGGACAGGGGGTATGTATGAGCAGTTCTTC. The encoded protein is CASSFLGTGGMYEQFF.

The J gene is TRBJ2-7, the V gene TRBV2; tentative D call: TRBD1 (5 bases). This CDR3 contains 14 residues. The germline gives CDR1 SNHLY, CDR2 FYNNEI. V was clipped by 3 bases and J by 2 bases, with 11 bases between them. The CDR3 DNA reads TGTGCCAGCAGTGAGTGGGCAGGGCCCTACGAGCAGTACTTC. Its protein product is CASSEWAGPYEQYF. The whole variable domain, filled in from reference TRBV2 and TRBJ2-7, reads EPEVTQTPSHQVTQMGQEVILRCVPISNHLYFYWYRQILGQKVEFLVSFYNNEISEKSEIFDDQFSVERPDGSNFTLKIRSTKLEDSAMYFCASSEWAGPYEQYFGPGTRLTVT.

As concerns this clone: One junction end does not reproduce the germline sequence, and a read error may be involved. J is TRBJ2-1 and V is TRBV5-1; 7 bases are a match to TRBD1. CDR1 is SGHRS and CDR2 is YFSETQ in the germline V gene. This CDR3 contains 14 residues. For the CDR3, the DNA is TGCGCCAGCAGCTCGGAACTAAATTTGGGACAGTTTATCTTC. Translation: CASSSELNLGQFIF.

The rearrangement links TRBV30 to TRBJ1-3; the D is unclear. This CDR3 has 13 amino acids. Germline V gene sequence: CDR1 GTSNPN, CDR2 SVGIG (reference sequence). Trimming stripped 6 bases from V and 0 bases from J, with 9 bases between. The CDR3 loop reads CACTRDSGNTIYF. The CDR3 region has the DNA TGTGCCTGCACGCGGGACTCTGGAAACACCATATATTTT.

The chain joins TRBV14 to TRBJ2-1; 9 nucleotides agree with TRBD2. The CDR3 consists of 18 residues. The ends lost 0 bases at V and 7 bases at J; junction bases unmatched: 13. The germline CDR1 and CDR2 sequences are SGHDN and FVKESK. DNA of the CDR3: TGTGCCAGCAGCCAAGATATGGTCCGCGGGAGGGCCTGGAATGAGCAGTTCTTC. This sequence encodes CASSQDMVRGRAWNEQFF.

The V and J genes are TRBV5-1 and TRBJ2-2, with 9 bases that match TRBD2. Germline assignment: CDR1 SGHRS and CDR2 YFSETQ. This CDR3 has 16 residues. J lost 6 bases, V lost 2 bases, and 8 bases had no gene match. The CDR3 here is CASSFGLAGRAGELFF. CDR3 nucleotides: TGCGCCAGCAGCTTCGGGCTAGCGGGAAGAGCCGGGGAGCTGTTTTTT.

The chain has TRBV5-1 and TRBJ2-5; 13 bases are a match to TRBD2. With 4 bases clipped from V and 5 bases from J, the junction kept 8 bases outside the gene matches. This CDR3 region has 16 residues. The germline gives CDR1 SGHRS, CDR2 YFSETQ. The DNA of the CDR3 is TGCGCCAGCAGCCCGCGGACTAGCGGGAGTGGCGAGACCCAGTACTTC. It yields the protein CASSPRTSGSGETQYF. Filled out from reference TRBV5-1 and TRBJ2-5, the complete variable domain reads KAGVTQTPRYLIKTRGQQVTLSCSPISGHRSVSWYQQTPGQGLQFLFEYFSETQRNKGNFPGRFSGRQFSNSRSEMNVSTLELGDSALYLCASSPRTSGSGETQYFGPGTRLLVL.

The rearrangement joins TRBV2 to TRBJ1-2; 8 nucleotides agree with TRBD1. J lost 5 bases, V lost 3 bases, and 11 bases had no gene match. Germline lookup yields CDR1 SNHLY and CDR2 FYNNEI. CDR3 length: 16 amino acids. CDR3 in amino acids: CASSDSGTGLGYGYTF. CDR3 DNA sequence: TGTGCCAGCAGTGACTCCGGGACAGGACTAGGGTATGGCTACACCTTC.

This chain links TRBV5-1 with TRBJ2-6, with D perhaps matching TRBD1 (5 bases). Trimming took off 4 bases at V and 4 bases at J, with 15 bases between the two ends. In germline, CDR1 is SGHRS, CDR2 YFSETQ. This CDR3 is 16 amino acids long. This CDR3 reads CASSLYTGSGANVLTF. The CDR3 DNA is TGCGCCAGCAGCCTCTATACAGGTTCCGGGGCCAACGTCCTGACTTTC.

The chain links TRBV2 to TRBJ1-4, with D unclear. The CDR3 has 14 residues. Trimming removed 4 bases at V and 4 bases at J, with 10 bases between. In germline, CDR1 is SNHLY, CDR2 FYNNEI. The CDR3 loop is CASSVGRLNEKLFF. CDR3 nucleotide sequence: TGTGCCAGCAGTGTTGGCAGGCTTAATGAAAAACTGTTTTTT.

The chain uses TRBV27 and TRBJ1-5; 9 nucleotides agree with TRBD1. Germline CDR1 reads MNHEY; CDR2 reads SMNVEV (reference sequence). CDR3 length equals 16 residues. J lost 9 bases, V lost 0 bases, and 9 bases had no gene match. This CDR3 is CASSLSEGQGYGPQHF. CDR3 nucleotide sequence: TGTGCCAGCAGTTTATCGGAGGGACAGGGTTATGGGCCCCAGCATTTT.

The chain recombines TRBV7-9 with TRBJ2-5; TRBD1 is a possible D gene (5 bases). The V end was cut by 1 base, the J end by 1 base, with 10 bases between. Germline V gives CDR1 SEHNR, CDR2 FQNEAQ (reference sequence). The CDR3 length is 15 residues. CDR3 nucleotide sequence: TGTGCCAGCAGCTTAGGGGTGGGGCTCCAAGAGACCCAGTACTTC. It specifies CASSLGVGLQETQYF.

This chain uses TRBV19 with TRBJ1-2; 8 nucleotides line up with TRBD1. V was pared by 6 bases and J by 2 bases, with 8 bases of the junction left unmatched. The V gene's germline CDR1 is LNHDA and CDR2 SQIVND (reference sequence). This CDR3 comprises 15 residues. Written as DNA, the CDR3 is TGTGCCAGTAGCCAGAAGGGACAGGCCAACTATGGCTACACCTTC. Amino acids: CASSQKGQANYGYTF.

The chain recombines TRBV27 with TRBJ2-1; TRBD2 agrees at 14 bases. V trimming: 3 bases; J trimming: 6 bases; junction bases outside the gene matches: 1. The CDR3 is 15 amino acids. Looked up from germline, CDR1 is MNHEY and CDR2 is SMNVEV (reference sequence). CDR3 amino acids: CASSFGTSGSNEQFF. CDR3 coding DNA: TGTGCCAGCAGTTTCGGGACTAGCGGGAGCAATGAGCAGTTCTTC.

This sequence joins TRBV10-3 and TRBJ1-1; D is possibly TRBD1 (6 bases). The germline V and J ends were trimmed by 6 bases and 6 bases, with 11 bases remaining between them. The CDR3 consists of 12 residues. The V gene's germline CDR1 is ENHRY and CDR2 SYGVKD. CDR3 nucleotide sequence: TGTGCCATCAGAAACAGGGAATCTGAAGCTTTCTTT. The encoded protein is CAIRNRESEAFF.